These 14 T cell receptor beta chains originate from one sample sequenced in a study of radiotherapy plus CTLA-4 blockade in lung cancer. Only in-frame clones appear in the TCRdb table, and some are missing; sequencing was by immunoSEQ multiplex PCR. The sample lists about 99,000 clones; 80% to 90% were seen once. Here the sequenced sample was peripheral blood, taken from a patient treated with radiotherapy plus ipilimumab. These receptors came from a human donor with non-small cell lung cancer that progressed on radiotherapy plus ipilimumab.

The genes are TRBV28 and TRBJ1-4; TRBD1 matches at 10 bases. Per the germline V gene, CDR1 is MDHEN and CDR2 is SYDVKM. Trimming removed 6 bases from V and 8 bases from J; junction bases left unmatched: 9. This CDR3 contains 15 residues. The CDR3 loop reads CASSRRTGGEEKLFF. The CDR3 nucleotides read TGTGCCAGCAGCCGCCGGACAGGGGGGGAAGAAAAACTGTTTTTT.

The rearrangement joins TRBV6-5 to TRBJ1-3, with a weak D call TRBD1 (6 bases). The CDR3 loop spans 16 amino acids. V was trimmed by 0 bases and J by 2 bases, leaving 11 bases between them. Germline V gene sequence: CDR1 MNHEY, CDR2 SVGAGI. Here the CDR3 reads CASSYSRGEAGNTIYF. CDR3 nucleotide sequence: TGTGCCAGCAGTTACTCAAGGGGGGAGGCTGGAAACACCATATATTTT.

V usage is TRBV6-1 and J usage is TRBJ2-5; D not certain. Per germline, CDR1 MNHNS and CDR2 SASEGT. The CDR3 loop spans 11 amino acids. V lost 5 bases to trimming and J lost 5 bases, with 6 bases between them. DNA for the CDR3: TGTGCCAGCAGTCGACTTGAGACCCAGTACTTC. Translation: CASSRLETQYF.

In its sample, this clone was seen once. The chain joins TRBV5-1 to TRBJ2-3; possibly TRBD1 for D (5 bases). The V end was cut by 3 bases, the J end by 2 bases, with 19 bases between. The germline V gene has CDR1 SGHRS and CDR2 YFSETQ. The length of the CDR3 is 17 residues. CDR3 bases: TGCGCCAGCAGCTGGGGCTTGAGGTTAATGACCACAGATACGCAGTATTTT. Protein sequence: CASSWGLRLMTTDTQYF.

This clone was observed once. The rearrangement uses TRBV7-9 and TRBJ1-5; D is undetermined. Trimming cost V 1 base and J 5 bases, with 3 bases left between them. This CDR3 has 12 residues. CDR1 and CDR2 (germline): SEHNR, FQNEAQ (reference sequence). Written as DNA, the CDR3 is TGTGCCAGCAGCTTAGGGGATCAGCCCCAGCATTTT. Translation gives CASSLGDQPQHF.

Worth noting for this clone: Other DNA sequences in the same sample also yield this CDR3. This rearrangement joins TRBV5-1 to TRBJ2-3; 14 bases are shared with TRBD2. The CDR3 runs to 17 residues. CDR1 and CDR2 from the germline V gene are SGHRS and YFSETQ. With V trimmed by 6 bases and J by 4 bases, 10 bases remained unmatched. CDR3 amino acids: CASTWTSGGIGADTQYF. The DNA of the CDR3 is TGCGCCAGCACCTGGACTAGCGGGGGGATAGGAGCAGATACGCAGTATTTT.

The V and J genes are TRBV10-2 and TRBJ1-4; D not certain. Germline lookup yields CDR1 WSHSY and CDR2 SAAADI. The CDR3 runs 14 residues. The V end lost 0 bases, the J end lost 8 bases, and 10 bases lay between the germline ends. In DNA, the CDR3 is TGCGCCAGCAGTGAGTCTGGGATCCGCGAAAAACTGTTTTTT. Translating it yields CASSESGIREKLFF.

This clone was detected only once. The CDR3 sequence is CSVVRLPGGELFF. CDR3 sequence (DNA): TGCAGCGTTGTTCGGCTACCAGGCGGGGAGCTGTTTTTT. The chain is built from TRBV29-1 and TRBJ2-2; no reliable D call. Per the germline V gene, CDR1 is SQVTM and CDR2 is ANQGSEA. V dropped 4 bases and J dropped 7 bases, with 13 bases sitting between them. The CDR3 length is 13 residues.

The genes are TRBV29-1 and TRBJ2-7; TRBD1 matches at 7 bases. The CDR3 consists of 13 residues. Trimming took 4 bases from V and 6 from J; bases not matched to a gene: 9. CDR1 and CDR2 (germline): SQVTM, ANQGSEA. The CDR3 sequence is CSVAGTWTGEQYF. DNA of the CDR3: TGCAGCGTTGCTGGGACCTGGACAGGCGAGCAGTACTTC.

Remarks on this clone: The junction and the germline gene differ at one end; a read error may be behind it. The CDR3 reads CAGSQDGNYGYTF. The CDR3 coding sequence is TGTGCCGGCAGTCAGGACGGAAACTATGGCTACACCTTC. The chain links TRBV6-1 to TRBJ1-2; D is unresolved. In germline, CDR1 is MNHNS, CDR2 SASEGT. This CDR3 spans 13 amino acids.

V and J are TRBV6-6 and TRBJ1-2, with 8 bases aligning to TRBD1. With 8 bases clipped from V and 6 bases from J, the junction kept 8 bases outside the gene matches. This CDR3 is built from 13 residues. From germline, CDR1 is MNHNY and CDR2 SVGAGI (reference sequence). CDR3 residues: CASDPQGANGYTF. The CDR3 DNA sequence: TGTGCCAGCGACCCCCAGGGGGCAAATGGCTACACCTTC.

In DNA form, the CDR3 reads TGTGCCAGCAGCTTCGACAGCTCTGGAAACACCATATATTTT. This gives the protein CASSFDSSGNTIYF. The V call is TRBV7-8, the J call TRBJ1-3; D is possibly TRBD1 (5 bases). The CDR3 runs to 14 residues. The V and J ends lost 3 bases and 0 bases respectively, with 6 bases between them. The V gene's germline CDR1 is SGHVS and CDR2 FQNEAQ.

V gene TRBV19 combines with J gene TRBJ2-7, with D tentatively TRBD2 (5 bases). Germline V gene lookup returns CDR1 LNHDA and CDR2 SQIVND (reference sequence). Trimming shortened V by 5 bases and J by 3 bases, and 14 bases separated the two germline ends. This CDR3 contains 14 residues. CDR3: CASSAERNFYEQYF. Here the CDR3 DNA reads TGTGCCAGTAGTGCGGAGCGGAATTTCTACGAGCAGTACTTC. The variable domain in full, completed from reference TRBV19 and TRBJ2-7, reads DGGITQSPKYLFRKEGQNVTLSCEQNLNHDAMYWYRQDPGQGLRLIYYSQIVNDFQKGDIAEGYSVSREKKESFPLTVTSAQKNPTAFYLCASSAERNFYEQYFGPGTRLTVT.

By share of the sample, this clone is medium-sized (0.01 to 0.1%). The chain employs TRBV5-1 and TRBJ1-2, with D possibly TRBD1 on 6 matching bases. CDR3 length: 15 residues. The germline V and J ends were trimmed by 4 bases and 4 bases, with 17 bases remaining between them. Germline V CDR1 and CDR2: SGHRS, YFSETQ. DNA of the CDR3: TGCGCCAGCAGCCCGGACAGTCCCCTTCTCTATGGCTACACCTTC. Residues: CASSPDSPLLYGYTF.